This entry lists 24 T cell receptor beta chains sequenced from one sample in a study of cytomegalovirus exposure and HLA in healthy donors. PCR used 60 Vbeta primers and 13 Jbeta primers. Only in-frame clones appear in the TCRdb table, and some are missing; sequencing was by immunoSEQ multiplex PCR. The data contain about 80,000 clones, 80% of them seen just once; the ten biggest clones take up about 30%. The sample comprised PBMCs. The receptor set was obtained from a man aged 50-60 years in good health and CMV-seropositive.

The genes are TRBV11-2 and TRBJ1-1, with D uncertain. V lost 5 bases and J lost 1, with 11 bases in between. The CDR3 extends over 14 amino acids. Per germline, CDR1 SGHAT and CDR2 FQNNGV. This CDR3 reads CASSLVDSNTEAFF. The CDR3 DNA reads as TGTGCCAGCAGCCTAGTGGACTCGAACACTGAAGCTTTCTTT.

V usage is TRBV7-6 and J usage is TRBJ2-2; D uncertain. With 1 base removed from V and 7 bases from J, the gap between germline ends came to 10 bases. This CDR3 contains 14 residues. Germline V gene sequence: CDR1 SGHVS, CDR2 FNYEAQ. The CDR3 nucleotides are TGTGCCAGCAGCTTAGGGCGGTTCGGCGGGGAGCTGTTTTTT. Its translation is CASSLGRFGGELFF. The complete variable domain, with remaining parts taken from reference TRBV7-6 and TRBJ2-2, reads GAGVSQSPRYKVTKRGQDVALRCDPISGHVSLYWYRQALGQGPEFLTYFNYEAQQDKSGLPNDRFSAERPEGSISTLTIQRTEQRDSAMYRCASSLGRFGGELFFGEGSRLTVL.

The V gene is TRBV7-2, the J gene TRBJ1-1; 10 bases are shared with TRBD1. J lost 4 bases, V lost 5 bases, and 4 bases had no gene match. Germline CDR1 SGHTA, CDR2 FQGNSA. This CDR3 is 14 amino acids long. The CDR3 here is CASSRQGAITEAFF. CDR3 bases: TGTGCCAGCAGCCGACAGGGGGCGATCACTGAAGCTTTCTTT.

The V gene is TRBV23-1, the J gene TRBJ2-5, with 8 bases lining up with TRBD1. Gene TRBJ2-7 matches the end of the DNA better, so the J call may be wrong. TRBV23-1 is an open reading frame, and its role is uncertain. This CDR3 region has 18 residues. The CDR3 reads CASSQLNLTGALPYEQYF. CDR3 DNA: TGCGCCAGCAGTCAATTGAACCTGACAGGGGCACTACCCTACGAGCAGTACTTC.

This CDR3 is CASSLISGVGDEQYF. Here the CDR3 DNA reads TGTGCCAGCAGCTTAATCTCGGGAGTTGGCGACGAGCAGTACTTC. The V and J genes are TRBV7-2 and TRBJ2-7, with D possibly TRBD2 on 6 matching bases. Germline V gene lookup returns CDR1 SGHTA and CDR2 FQGNSA. Trimming stripped 2 bases from V and 5 bases from J, with 16 bases between. CDR3 length: 15 amino acids.

This sequence joins TRBV4-2 and TRBJ2-7; D is uncertain. CDR1 and CDR2 from the germline V gene are LGHNA and YNFKEQ. Trimming removed 0 bases at V and 2 bases at J, with 20 bases between. The CDR3 runs to 18 residues. The CDR3 region is CASSQDRGDSASAYEQYF. CDR3 nucleotide sequence: TGTGCCAGCAGCCAAGATCGAGGCGACTCAGCCTCCGCCTACGAGCAGTACTTC.

J is TRBJ2-7 and V is TRBV18; TRBD1 aligns across 9 bases. Per the germline V gene, CDR1 is KGHSH and CDR2 is LQKENI. V was clipped by 5 bases and J by 7 bases; unmatched bases: 9. This CDR3 is 14 amino acids long. DNA for the CDR3: TGTGCCAGCTCAGCAGAGGGGACAGGGAGAGAGCAGTACTTC. This sequence encodes CASSAEGTGREQYF.

The chain couples TRBV6-1 to TRBJ2-7; 8 bases map to TRBD1. The CDR3 has 15 residues. The germline CDR1 and CDR2 sequences are MNHNS and SASEGT. V shed 5 bases, J shed 3 bases, and the junction held 9 bases outside the gene matches. The CDR3 is CASSQRQGMIYEQYF. The CDR3 coding sequence is TGTGCCAGCAGTCAACGACAGGGGATGATCTACGAGCAGTACTTC.

This rearrangement joins TRBV5-1 to TRBJ1-1, with a weak D call TRBD1 (6 bases). The V end was cut by 5 bases, the J end by 1 base, with 15 bases between. The CDR3 length is 15 residues. Looked up from germline, CDR1 is SGHRS and CDR2 is YFSETQ. The CDR3 spells CASSEQGSWNTEAFF. CDR3 nucleotide sequence: TGCGCCAGCAGTGAACAGGGATCTTGGAACACTGAAGCTTTCTTT.

The genes are TRBV2 and TRBJ2-1; perhaps TRBD2 as D (6 bases). V lost 8 bases and J 6 bases, leaving 17 bases between the germline ends. This CDR3 comprises 14 residues. The germline gives CDR1 SNHLY, CDR2 FYNNEI. For the CDR3, the DNA is TGTGCCAGCCGCGCCCCGACTAGTTTCAATGAGCAGTTCTTC. Protein: CASRAPTSFNEQFF. Together with reference TRBV2 and TRBJ2-1, the CDR3 gives the full variable domain: EPEVTQTPSHQVTQMGQEVILRCVPISNHLYFYWYRQILGQKVEFLVSFYNNEISEKSEIFDDQFSVERPDGSNFTLKIRSTKLEDSAMYFCASRAPTSFNEQFFGPGTRLTVL.

The rearrangement uses TRBV5-1 and TRBJ1-1; 7 positions match TRBD1. The length of the CDR3 is 16 residues. V was pared by 7 bases and J by 3 bases, with 15 bases of the junction left unmatched. Germline values: CDR1 SGHRS, CDR2 YFSETQ. The chain's CDR3 is CASAGGTGEPYTEAFF. The CDR3 nucleotides read TGCGCCAGCGCAGGGGGAACAGGGGAGCCGTACACTGAAGCTTTCTTT.

This clone occurred once. The rearrangement links TRBV9 to TRBJ2-1; 7 bases fit TRBD2. Trimming at V came to 3 bases and at J to 0 bases, leaving 15 bases not matched to a gene. The CDR3 sequence is 19 residues long. In germline, CDR1 is SGDLS, CDR2 YYNGEE. Here the CDR3 DNA reads TGTGCCAGCAGCGCCCAGCGCGGGAGCGTAGGTGGCTCCTACAATGAGCAGTTCTTC. This sequence encodes CASSAQRGSVGGSYNEQFF.

This clone was picked up a small number of times. This chain connects TRBV10-3 to TRBJ2-5; D is unresolved. The germline V gene encodes CDR1 ENHRY and CDR2 SYGVKD. With 3 bases removed from V and 3 bases from J, the gap between germline ends came to 8 bases. This CDR3 spans 13 amino acids. CDR3 nucleotide sequence: TGTGCCATCAGTGACAGGCTGAAAGAGACCCAGTACTTC. Its protein product is CAISDRLKETQYF.

This clone was seen once. This chain joins TRBV5-1 and TRBJ2-3, with 9 bases fitting TRBD1. The CDR3 is 14 residues long. V gave up 4 bases and J gave up 14 bases; unmatched junction bases: 14. Germline assignment: CDR1 SGHRS and CDR2 YFSETQ. CDR3 loop: CASSPRLPGQGPYF. DNA of the CDR3: TGCGCCAGCAGCCCCCGCCTCCCGGGACAGGGTCCGTATTTT.

The chain has TRBV10-3 and TRBJ2-7, with 7 bases lining up with TRBD1. The CDR3 sequence is 11 residues long. The junction had 3 bases not matched to a gene; V was cut back by 6 bases and J by 7 bases. CDR1 is ENHRY, CDR2 SYGVKD, per germline. Here the CDR3 DNA reads TGTGCCATCAGGACAGGGCGGGAGCAGTACTTC. Encoded protein: CAIRTGREQYF.

This clone was observed a single time. CDR3 in amino acids: CAWSRGQKNQPQHF. The CDR3 region has the DNA TGTGCCTGGAGTCGAGGACAGAAGAATCAGCCCCAGCATTTT. The chain links TRBV30 to TRBJ1-5, with D possibly matching TRBD1 (6 bases). The germline V gene encodes CDR1 GTSNPN and CDR2 SVGIG (reference sequence). The CDR3 covers 14 residues. With 2 bases removed from V and 4 bases from J, the gap between germline ends came to 12 bases.

The chain uses TRBV6-1 and TRBJ2-7; 9 nucleotides agree with TRBD1. Germline assignment: CDR1 MNHNS and CDR2 SASEGT. The CDR3 contains 14 residues. The ends lost 6 bases at V and 2 bases at J; junction bases unmatched: 5. DNA of the CDR3: TGTGCCAGCAGGTCCGGGACAGGGACCTACGAGCAGTACTTC. This gives the protein CASRSGTGTYEQYF.

The chain has TRBV5-8 and TRBJ1-5; 8 positions match TRBD1. Losses at the gene ends were 3 bases for V and 5 bases for J; bases not matched to a gene: 7. Germline assignment: CDR1 SGHTS and CDR2 YDEGEE. This CDR3 contains 15 residues. CDR3 nucleotides: TGTGCCAGCAGCTCAGGGACAGGTGCTGATCAGCCCCAGCATTTT. Translating it yields CASSSGTGADQPQHF.

The rearrangement uses TRBV9 and TRBJ1-3; TRBD1 aligns across 9 bases. The CDR3 is 16 residues long. Germline CDR1 SGDLS, CDR2 YYNGEE. Unmatched junction bases numbered 4, after V lost 3 bases and J lost 0 bases. This CDR3 is CASSEGQGFSGNTIYF. The CDR3, as DNA: TGTGCCAGCAGCGAGGGACAGGGATTCTCTGGAAACACCATATATTTT. The full variable domain, its missing parts supplied by reference TRBV9 and TRBJ1-3, is DSGVTQTPKHLITATGQRVTLRCSPRSGDLSVYWYQQSLDQGLQFLIQYYNGEERAKGNILERFSAQQFPDLHSELNLSSLELGDSALYFCASSEGQGFSGNTIYFGEGSWLTVV.

This clone has a handful of counts. The chain employs TRBV23-1 and TRBJ1-1; D is uncertain. TRBV23-1 qualifies as an ORF whose function is uncertain. The CDR3 consists of 13 residues. The V end lost 1 base, the J end lost 7 bases, and 10 bases lay between the germline ends. The chain's CDR3 is CASSQWWQDEAFF. The CDR3 coding sequence is TGCGCCAGCAGTCAATGGTGGCAGGATGAAGCTTTCTTT.

The chain has TRBV5-1 and TRBJ1-1; TRBD1 is a possible D gene (6 bases). With 3 bases removed from V and 4 bases from J, the gap between germline ends came to 19 bases. CDR1 SGHRS and CDR2 YFSETQ come from the germline V gene. The length of the CDR3 is 16 residues. CDR3: CASSSGTGNRGTEAFF. The CDR3 DNA reads TGCGCCAGCAGCTCCGGTACAGGGAACAGAGGCACTGAAGCTTTCTTT.

The chain uses TRBV18 and TRBJ1-5, with a weak D call TRBD1 (5 bases). The CDR3 totals 14 residues. Trimming removed 5 bases from V and 5 bases from J, with 13 bases in between. The germline CDR1 and CDR2 sequences are KGHSH and LQKENI. The CDR3 region is CASSGTGRDQPQHF. The CDR3 region has the DNA TGTGCCAGCTCAGGGACGGGGAGGGATCAGCCCCAGCATTTT.

This CDR3 is CASSSGLGTGGNTGELFF. CDR3 DNA: TGTGCCAGCAGCTCGGGTTTGGGGACAGGGGGAAATACCGGGGAGCTGTTTTTT. V and J are TRBV11-3 and TRBJ2-2, with 11 bases identical to TRBD1. Trimming removed 4 bases from V and 5 bases from J; junction bases left unmatched: 12. The CDR3 consists of 18 residues. CDR1 is SGHNT and CDR2 is YENEEA in the germline V gene.

This chain links TRBV5-6 with TRBJ2-7, with D hard to call. CDR1 is SGHDT, CDR2 YYEEEE, per germline. The CDR3 is made up of 12 amino acids. The germline V and J ends were trimmed by 0 bases and 4 bases, with 5 bases remaining between them. The CDR3 sequence: CASSLARYEQYF. The CDR3 DNA sequence: TGTGCCAGCAGCTTGGCCCGGTACGAGCAGTACTTC.